Many counts were recorded for the clone carrying this T cell receptor (beta chain). RNA transcripts were the template for amplifying TCR beta CDR3 regions. With the HTBI primer set, the TCR CDR3 went through a first round of RT-PCR. In TCRdb, the multiplex PCR reads were re-called with MiXCR into one record per CDR3 protein. The data show about 400,000 distinct CDR3 sequences, with around 15% seen just once and 25% to 30% held by the top ten. The CDR3 has 15 residues. Germline V gives CDR1 MDHEN, CDR2 SYDVKM. J gave up 3 bases and V 3 bases, and 7 bases lay outside the gene matches. The data belong to a study of T cells in Graves' hyperthyroidism and ophthalmopathy.

Sequenced material: blood. The rearrangement links TRBV28 to TRBJ2-7, with 8 bases identical to TRBD1. This sequence originates from a man aged 45-65 years with Graves' ophthalmopathy. The chain's CDR3 is CASSLQGALDYEQYF. DNA for the CDR3: TGTGCCAGCAGTTTGCAGGGGGCCCTCGACTACGAGCAGTACTTC.